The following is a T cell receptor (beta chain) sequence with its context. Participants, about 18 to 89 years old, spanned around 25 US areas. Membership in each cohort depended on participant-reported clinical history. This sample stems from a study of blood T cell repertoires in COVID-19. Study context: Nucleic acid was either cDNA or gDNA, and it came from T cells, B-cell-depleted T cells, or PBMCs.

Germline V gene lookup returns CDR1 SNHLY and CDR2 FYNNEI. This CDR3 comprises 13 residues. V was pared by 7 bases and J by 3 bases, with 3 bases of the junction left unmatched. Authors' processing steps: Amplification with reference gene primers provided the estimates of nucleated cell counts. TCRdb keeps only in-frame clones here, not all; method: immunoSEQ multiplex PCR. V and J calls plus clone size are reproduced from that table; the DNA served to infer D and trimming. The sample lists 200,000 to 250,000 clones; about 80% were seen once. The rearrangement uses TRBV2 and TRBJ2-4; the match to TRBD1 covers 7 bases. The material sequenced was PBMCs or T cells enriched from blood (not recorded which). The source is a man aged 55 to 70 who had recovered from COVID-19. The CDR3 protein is CASNRDSKNIQYF. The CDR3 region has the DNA TGTGCCAGCAATCGGGACAGCAAAAACATTCAGTACTTC.